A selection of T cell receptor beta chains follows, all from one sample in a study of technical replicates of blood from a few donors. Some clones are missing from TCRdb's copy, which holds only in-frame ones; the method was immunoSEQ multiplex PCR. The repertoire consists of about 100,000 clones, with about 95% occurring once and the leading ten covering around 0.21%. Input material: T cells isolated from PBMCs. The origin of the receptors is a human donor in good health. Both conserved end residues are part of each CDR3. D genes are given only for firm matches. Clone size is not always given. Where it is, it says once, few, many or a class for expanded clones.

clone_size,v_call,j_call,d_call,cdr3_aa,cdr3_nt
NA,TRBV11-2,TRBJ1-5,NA,CASSLVGGNQPQHF,TGTGCCAGCAGCTTAGTAGGAGGCAATCAGCCCCAGCATTTT
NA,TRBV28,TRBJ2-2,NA,CASREQGMGGELFF,TGTGCCAGCAGGGAACAGGGTATGGGCGGGGAGCTGTTTTTT
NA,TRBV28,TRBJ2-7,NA,CASSPRWGRDEQYF,TGTGCCAGCAGTCCTCGCTGGGGGCGGGACGAGCAGTACTTC
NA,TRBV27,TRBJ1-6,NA,CASSFPGATSPLHF,TGTGCCAGCAGTTTTCCAGGGGCAACTTCACCCCTCCACTTT
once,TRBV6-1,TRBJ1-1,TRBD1,CASETGGSTEAFF,TGTGCCAGCGAGACAGGGGGGTCCACTGAAGCTTTCTTT
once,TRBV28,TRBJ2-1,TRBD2,CASSPQRGATTYNEQFF,TGTGCCAGCAGTCCCCAGCGGGGGGCGACGACCTACAATGAGCAGTTCTTC
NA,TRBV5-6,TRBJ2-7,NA,CASRPTTGQEPYEQYF,TGTGCCAGCAGACCCACCACAGGGCAGGAGCCCTACGAGCAGTACTTC
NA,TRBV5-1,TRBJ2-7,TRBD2,CASSWTSGSSYEQYF,TGCGCCAGCAGCTGGACTAGCGGCTCTTCCTACGAGCAGTACTTC
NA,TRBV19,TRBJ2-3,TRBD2,CASSIGAGDGVTQYF,TGTGCCAGTAGTATAGGGGCGGGGGACGGTGTTACGCAGTATTTT
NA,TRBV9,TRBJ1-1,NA,CASSVQGLQEAFF,TGTGCCAGCAGCGTTCAGGGACTCCAAGAAGCTTTCTTT
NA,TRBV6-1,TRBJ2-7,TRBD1,CASSDPDRERYSEQYF,TGTGCCAGCAGTGACCCCGACAGGGAGAGGTATTCCGAGCAGTACTTC
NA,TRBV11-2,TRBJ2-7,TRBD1,CASSLGQGNEQYF,TGTGCCAGCAGCTTAGGACAGGGCAACGAGCAGTACTTC
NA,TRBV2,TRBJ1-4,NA,CASSEPRGTYATNEKLFF,TGTGCCAGCAGTGAACCGCGGGGGACCTATGCAACTAATGAAAAACTGTTTTTT
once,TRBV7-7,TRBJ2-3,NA,CASSLGQYPDTQYF,TGTGCTAGCAGCTTAGGACAGTATCCAGATACGCAGTATTTT
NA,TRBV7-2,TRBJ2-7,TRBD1,CASSSMGQPHYEQYF,TGTGCCAGCAGCTCCATGGGACAGCCGCACTACGAGCAGTACTTC
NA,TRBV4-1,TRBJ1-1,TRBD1,CASSRTGGGGTEAFF,TGCGCCAGCAGCCGCACAGGGGGCGGGGGCACTGAAGCTTTCTTT
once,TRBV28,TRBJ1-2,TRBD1,CASSSGTVNYGYTF,TGTGCCAGCAGTTCCGGGACAGTTAACTATGGCTACACCTTC
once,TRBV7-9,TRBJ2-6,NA,CASSLGGMANVLTF,TGTGCCAGCAGCTTAGGGGGCATGGCCAACGTCCTGACTTTC
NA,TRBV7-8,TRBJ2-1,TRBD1,CASSVQGQTSVEQFF,TGTGCCAGCAGCGTACAGGGACAGACATCGGTTGAGCAGTTCTTC
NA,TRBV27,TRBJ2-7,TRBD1,CASSPGTGNTFYEQYF,TGTGCCAGCAGCCCCGGGACAGGGAATACCTTTTACGAGCAGTACTTC
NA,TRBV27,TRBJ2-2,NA,CASSVTGYTGELFF,TGTGCCAGCAGCGTCACAGGGTACACCGGGGAGCTGTTTTTT
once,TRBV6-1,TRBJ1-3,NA,CASSEQGSGNTIYF,TGTGCCAGCAGTGAACAGGGCTCGGGAAACACCATATATTTT
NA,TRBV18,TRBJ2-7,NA,CASSPNTGTYEQYF,TGTGCCAGCTCACCTAACACAGGGACCTACGAGCAGTACTTC
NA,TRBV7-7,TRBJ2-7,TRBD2,CASSPAGAREQYF,TGTGCCAGCAGCCCAGCGGGGGCTCGCGAGCAGTACTTC
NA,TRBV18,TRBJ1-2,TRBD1,CASSPPAGTGGGNYGYTF,TGTGCCAGCTCACCGCCCGCCGGGACAGGGGGCGGTAACTATGGCTACACCTTC
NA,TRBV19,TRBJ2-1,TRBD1,CASSLGDRGGNEQFF,TGTGCCAGTAGTCTAGGGGACAGGGGTGGCAATGAGCAGTTCTTC
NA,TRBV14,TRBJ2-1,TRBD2,CASSQIAGRDNEQFF,TGTGCCAGCAGCCAAATAGCGGGAAGAGACAATGAGCAGTTCTTC
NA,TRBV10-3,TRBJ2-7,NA,CAISELGPGVFYEQYF,TGTGCCATCAGTGAACTTGGACCCGGGGTCTTCTACGAGCAGTACTTC
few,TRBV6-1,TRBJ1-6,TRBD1,CASSEVGTARPLHF,TGTGCCAGCAGTGAAGTAGGGACAGCCAGGCCCCTCCACTTT
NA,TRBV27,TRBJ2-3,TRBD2,CASSRRLAGGTDTQYF,TGTGCCAGCAGTCGCCGACTAGCGGGAGGCACAGATACGCAGTATTTT
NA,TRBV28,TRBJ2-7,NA,CASSPSFVSGATYEQYF,TGTGCCAGCAGTCCCTCCTTTGTCTCGGGAGCTACCTACGAGCAGTACTTC
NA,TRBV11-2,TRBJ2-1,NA,CASSFRSYNEQFF,TGTGCCAGCAGCTTCCGGTCCTACAATGAGCAGTTCTTC
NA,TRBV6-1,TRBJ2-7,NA,CASRKQGLQSGEQYF,TGTGCCAGCAGGAAACAGGGACTACAATCGGGAGAGCAGTACTTC
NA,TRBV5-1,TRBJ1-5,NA,CASSLVGGINQPQHF,TGCGCCAGCAGCTTGGTCGGGGGGATCAATCAGCCCCAGCATTTT
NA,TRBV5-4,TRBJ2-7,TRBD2,CASSVGLAESYEQYF,TGTGCCAGCAGCGTCGGACTAGCGGAGTCCTACGAGCAGTACTTC
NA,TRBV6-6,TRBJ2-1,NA,CASRFGSGSYNEQFF,TGTGCCAGCCGTTTTGGAAGCGGCTCCTACAATGAGCAGTTCTTC
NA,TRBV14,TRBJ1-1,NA,CASRSWQGNTEAFF,TGTGCCAGCCGCTCTTGGCAGGGGAACACTGAAGCTTTCTTT
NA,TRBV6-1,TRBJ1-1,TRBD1,CASSTRDRGIEAFF,TGTGCCAGCAGTACCCGGGACAGGGGGATTGAAGCTTTCTTT
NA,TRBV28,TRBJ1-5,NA,CASSPSPTYSNQPQHF,TGTGCCAGCAGTCCCTCGCCCACATATAGCAATCAGCCCCAGCATTTT
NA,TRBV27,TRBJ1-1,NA,CASSPALMSEAFF,TGTGCCAGCAGCCCAGCGCTCATGAGTGAAGCTTTCTTT
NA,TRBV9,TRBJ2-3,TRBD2,CASSVVSGLSTDTQYF,TGTGCCAGCAGCGTAGTTAGCGGGCTAAGCACAGATACGCAGTATTTT
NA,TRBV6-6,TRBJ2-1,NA,CASREDRNNEQFF,TGTGCCAGCAGGGAGGACCGAAACAATGAGCAGTTCTTC
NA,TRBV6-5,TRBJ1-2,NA,CASSYSSSYGYTF,TGTGCCAGCAGTTACTCGTCCAGCTATGGCTACACCTTC
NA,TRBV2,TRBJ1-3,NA,CASIPPGTTGNTIYF,TGTGCCAGCATACCACCGGGAACAACTGGAAACACCATATATTTT
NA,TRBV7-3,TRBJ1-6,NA,CASSLWSGNSPLHF,TGTGCCAGCAGCTTATGGTCGGGGAATTCACCCCTCCACTTT
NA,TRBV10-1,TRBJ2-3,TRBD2,CASSAVRAGGADTQYF,TGCGCCAGCAGTGCGGTCAGAGCTGGGGGGGCAGATACGCAGTATTTT
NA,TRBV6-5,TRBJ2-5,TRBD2,CASRVSGVQETQYF,TGTGCCAGCAGAGTTAGCGGGGTACAAGAGACCCAGTACTTC
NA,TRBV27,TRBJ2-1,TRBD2,CASSLTSGSYNEQFF,TGTGCCAGCAGTTTAACTAGCGGGTCTTACAATGAGCAGTTCTTC
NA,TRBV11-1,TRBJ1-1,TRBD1,CASSFTRAGGTEAFF,TGTGCCAGCAGCTTTACCAGGGCAGGGGGCACTGAAGCTTTCTTT
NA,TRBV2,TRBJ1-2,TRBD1,CASREGTGDYVSGYTF,TGTGCCAGCAGGGAGGGGACAGGGGATTATGTTTCGGGCTACACCTTC
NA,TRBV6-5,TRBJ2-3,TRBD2,CASTRTSGSTDTQYF,TGTGCCAGCACGAGGACTAGCGGAAGCACAGATACGCAGTATTTT
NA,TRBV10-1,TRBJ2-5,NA,CASSVETGSIQETQYF,TGCGCCAGCAGTGTCGAAACAGGGTCCATTCAAGAGACCCAGTACTTC
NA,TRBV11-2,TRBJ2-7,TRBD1,CASSYKPGTGDYEQYF,TGTGCCAGCAGCTACAAGCCCGGGACAGGGGACTACGAGCAGTACTTC